The 20 T cell receptor beta chains below were found in one sample sequenced in a study of cytomegalovirus exposure and HLA in healthy donors. Use of 60 Vbeta and 13 Jbeta primers characterized the PCR. Measured with immunoSEQ multiplex PCR; TCRdb has only the in-frame clones, and not every one. In the table there are roughly 120,000 clones, over 70% of which are singletons. The sequenced sample consisted of PBMCs. These receptors were collected from a young woman in good health and CMV-seronegative.

For the CDR3, the DNA is TGTGCCAGCAGTGGGCAGGGAACTAATGAAAAACTGTTTTTT. Protein product: CASSGQGTNEKLFF. The genes are TRBV2 and TRBJ1-4; D perhaps matches TRBD1 (5 bases). Trimming left V 4 bases short and J 1 base short, with 7 bases between. Germline V gives CDR1 SNHLY, CDR2 FYNNEI. There are 14 residues in the CDR3. Complete variable domain (other parts from reference TRBV2 and TRBJ1-4): EPEVTQTPSHQVTQMGQEVILRCVPISNHLYFYWYRQILGQKVEFLVSFYNNEISEKSEIFDDQFSVERPDGSNFTLKIRSTKLEDSAMYFCASSGQGTNEKLFFGSGTQLSVL.

This sequence joins TRBV30 and TRBJ1-5; D is uncertain. CDR3 length: 14 amino acids. V lost 0 bases and J lost 2, with 8 bases in between. From germline, CDR1 is GTSNPN and CDR2 SVGIG (reference sequence). The CDR3 sequence is CAWSVLAGNQPQHF. CDR3 DNA: TGTGCCTGGAGTGTACTTGCTGGCAATCAGCCCCAGCATTTT.

The J gene is TRBJ2-5, the V gene TRBV29-1; 11 bases match TRBD1. The CDR3 is made up of 14 amino acids. CDR1 is SQVTM and CDR2 is ANQGSEA in the germline V gene. The V gene end was trimmed by 3 bases and the J gene end by 4 bases; junction bases not matched to a gene: 4. CDR3 DNA: TGCAGCGTTGAGCAGGGACAGGGGGGAGAGACCCAGTACTTC. The encoded protein is CSVEQGQGGETQYF.

This chain uses TRBV19 with TRBJ1-1, with 7 positions matching TRBD1. The CDR3 spans 15 residues. J gave up 0 bases and V 4 bases, and 5 bases lay outside the gene matches. CDR1 and CDR2 (germline): LNHDA, SQIVND (reference sequence). This chain's CDR3 is CASSTLDRLNTEAFF. CDR3 DNA: TGTGCCAGTAGTACCCTGGACAGGCTGAACACTGAAGCTTTCTTT.

CDR3 amino acids: CASSLVTGDQAFF. CDR3 coding DNA: TGTGCCAGCAGCTTAGTAACAGGGGATCAAGCTTTCTTT. The chain has TRBV7-2 and TRBJ1-1, with TRBD1 matching over 7 bases. Germline lookup yields CDR1 SGHTA and CDR2 FQGNSA. This CDR3 is built from 13 residues. Losses at the gene ends were 1 base for V and 9 bases for J; bases not matched to a gene: 5.

This clone was recorded a few times. V gene TRBV5-4 combines with J gene TRBJ2-3; D perhaps matches TRBD1 (5 bases). V was pared by 3 bases and J by 7 bases, with 12 bases between. The CDR3 contains 13 residues. Per the germline V gene, CDR1 is SGHNT and CDR2 is YYREEE (reference sequence). DNA of the CDR3: TGTGCCAGCAGCTCTCAGGGTTTTCATACGCAGTATTTT. Residues: CASSSQGFHTQYF.

The chain recombines TRBV2 with TRBJ1-5; D gene uncertain. Germline loops: CDR1 SNHLY, CDR2 FYNNEI. V lost 10 bases and J lost 5, with 15 bases in between. The CDR3 totals 13 residues. The CDR3 reads CATKFSSDQPQHF. CDR3 in DNA: TGTGCCACCAAGTTCTCTTCAGATCAGCCCCAGCATTTT.

In this sample, this clone turned up a few times. The V call is TRBV5-1, the J call TRBJ2-1; 12 bases are shared with TRBD2. This CDR3 region has 18 residues. The J segment lost 8 bases and the V segment lost 0 bases, leaving 12 bases of the junction unmatched. The germline CDR1 and CDR2 sequences are SGHRS and YFSETQ. For the CDR3, the DNA is TGCGCCAGCAGCTTGGAGGCTAGCGGGGGGGCTTATATTTATGAGCAGTTCTTC. Translation: CASSLEASGGAYIYEQFF.

This clone was observed a handful of times. The chain employs TRBV9 and TRBJ2-2; D is perhaps TRBD2 (6 bases). Trimming pared 3 bases from V and 4 bases from J, leaving 25 bases between. In germline, CDR1 is SGDLS, CDR2 YYNGEE. This CDR3 comprises 19 residues. CDR3 coding DNA: TGTGCCAGCAGCGCCCTCCCTTTCGGGGGAGAGAGTCGCACCGGGGAGCTGTTTTTT. It codes for CASSALPFGGESRTGELFF.

This clone showed up just a few times. V usage is TRBV28 and J usage is TRBJ1-4; D is uncertain. The CDR3 has 13 residues. The V gene lost 5 bases and the J gene lost 4 bases, with 8 bases spanning the gap. CDR1 and CDR2 from the germline V gene are MDHEN and SYDVKM. In nucleotides, the CDR3 is TGTGCCAGCAGTACCACGGTTAATGAAAAACTGTTTTTT. This gives the protein CASSTTVNEKLFF.

V usage is TRBV5-6 and J usage is TRBJ1-5, with 7 bases identical to TRBD1. CDR1 and CDR2 (germline): SGHDT, YYEEEE. The junction had 5 bases not matched to a gene; V was cut back by 4 bases and J by 1 base. The CDR3 is 15 residues long. CDR3 loop: CASSRGRGSNQPQHF. As DNA, the CDR3 is TGTGCCAGCAGCAGGGGCAGGGGGAGCAATCAGCCCCAGCATTTT.

The V call is TRBV5-8, the J call TRBJ2-7, with 9 bases fitting TRBD1. This CDR3 has 11 amino acids. CDR1 is SGHTS, CDR2 YDEGEE, per germline. This CDR3 reads CGSDRGNEQYF. The DNA for the CDR3 is TGTGGCTCGGACAGGGGCAACGAGCAGTACTTC.

With regard to this clone: The sample carries other DNA sequences with the same CDR3. V and J are TRBV7-9 and TRBJ1-3, with a possible D match to TRBD1 (6 bases). V shed 1 base and J shed 2 bases, with 9 bases lying between them. This CDR3 spans 15 amino acids. Germline-derived CDR1 and CDR2 are SEHNR and FQNEAQ (reference sequence). The CDR3 region has the DNA TGTGCCAGCAGCTTAGAATCAGGGGCTGGAAACACCATATATTTT. It specifies CASSLESGAGNTIYF.

The chain uses TRBV11-2 and TRBJ1-1, with 7 bases that match TRBD1. V lost 3 bases and J lost 2; bases outside the gene matches: 6. The V gene's germline CDR1 is SGHAT and CDR2 FQNNGV. This CDR3 contains 15 residues. The CDR3 region has the DNA TGTGCCAGCAGCTTGGGGGACAGAATTAACACTGAAGCTTTCTTT. Translation gives CASSLGDRINTEAFF.

This clone was observed a few times. The J gene is TRBJ2-2, the V gene TRBV2, with TRBD1 identical over 9 bases. The CDR3 consists of 15 residues. The V segment lost 9 bases and the J segment 6 bases; nucleotides outside the gene matches: 11. The germline V gene encodes CDR1 SNHLY and CDR2 FYNNEI. CDR3 nucleotides: TGTGCCAGAGGGACCGGGACAGGGAAACCCGGGGAGCTGTTTTTT. It encodes CARGTGTGKPGELFF. Full variable domain (rest looked up from reference TRBV2 and TRBJ2-2): EPEVTQTPSHQVTQMGQEVILRCVPISNHLYFYWYRQILGQKVEFLVSFYNNEISEKSEIFDDQFSVERPDGSNFTLKIRSTKLEDSAMYFCARGTGTGKPGELFFGEGSRLTVL.

The chain has TRBV28 and TRBJ1-4; 9 bases match TRBD1. V lost 6 bases and J lost 7; bases outside the gene matches: 9. Germline V gene lookup returns CDR1 MDHEN and CDR2 SYDVKM. This CDR3 region has 15 residues. The CDR3 region is CASSPTGGGGEKLFF. CDR3 nucleotide sequence: TGTGCCAGCAGCCCAACAGGGGGCGGCGGTGAAAAACTGTTTTTT.

The sample holds a few counts of this clone. V is TRBV4-1 and J is TRBJ1-2; TRBD1 agrees at 10 bases. With V trimmed by 7 bases and J by 6 bases, 11 bases remained unmatched. Germline values: CDR1 MGHRA, CDR2 YSYEKL. The CDR3 is 15 amino acids. This chain's CDR3 is CASTPQPGTGDGYTF. The CDR3 coding sequence is TGCGCCAGCACCCCCCAACCCGGGACAGGGGATGGCTACACCTTC.

The J gene is TRBJ2-3, the V gene TRBV6-6, with 10 bases aligning to TRBD2. V shed 4 bases, J shed 2 bases, and the junction held 6 bases outside the gene matches. Germline V gene sequence: CDR1 MNHNY, CDR2 SVGAGI (reference sequence). The CDR3 has 16 amino acids. The CDR3 DNA reads TGTGCCAGCAGTTCCACTAGCGGGGCCTACACAGATACGCAGTATTTT. This encodes CASSSTSGAYTDTQYF.

The CDR3 loop reads CSVQKQHTEAFF. CDR3 nucleotide sequence: TGCAGCGTCCAGAAACAGCACACTGAAGCTTTCTTT. V gene TRBV29-1 combines with J gene TRBJ1-1; D is undetermined. This CDR3 is 12 amino acids long. The germline V and J ends were trimmed by 6 bases and 3 bases, with 11 bases remaining between them. Germline loops: CDR1 SQVTM, CDR2 ANQGSEA. The variable domain in full, completed from reference TRBV29-1 and TRBJ1-1, reads SAVISQKPSRDICQRGTSLTIQCQVDSQVTMMFWYRQQPGQSLTLIATANQGSEATYESGFVIDKFPISRPNLTFSTLTVSNMSPEDSSIYLCSVQKQHTEAFFGQGTRLTVV.

The chain is built from TRBV5-6 and TRBJ2-7; 11 bases agree with TRBD2. The J segment lost 6 bases and the V segment lost 1 base, leaving 3 bases of the junction unmatched. Germline V gene data show CDR1 as SGHDT and CDR2 as YYEEEE. CDR3 length equals 14 residues. Here the CDR3 reads CASSLIAGGSEQYF. The CDR3 nucleotides read TGTGCCAGCAGCTTGATAGCGGGGGGGAGCGAGCAGTACTTC.